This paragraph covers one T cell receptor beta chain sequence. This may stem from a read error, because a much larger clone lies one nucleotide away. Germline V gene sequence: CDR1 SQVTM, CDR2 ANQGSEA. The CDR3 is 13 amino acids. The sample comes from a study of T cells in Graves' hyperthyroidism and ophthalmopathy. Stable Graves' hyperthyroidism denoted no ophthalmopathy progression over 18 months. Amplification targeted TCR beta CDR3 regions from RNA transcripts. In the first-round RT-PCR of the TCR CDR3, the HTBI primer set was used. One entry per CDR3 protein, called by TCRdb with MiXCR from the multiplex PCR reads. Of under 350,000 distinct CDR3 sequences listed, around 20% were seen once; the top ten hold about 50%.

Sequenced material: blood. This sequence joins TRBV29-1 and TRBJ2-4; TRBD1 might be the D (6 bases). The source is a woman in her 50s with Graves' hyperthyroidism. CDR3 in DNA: TGCAGCGTTGAAGGGCAGGGGCCAAACATTCAGCACTTC. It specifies CSVEGQGPNIQHF.